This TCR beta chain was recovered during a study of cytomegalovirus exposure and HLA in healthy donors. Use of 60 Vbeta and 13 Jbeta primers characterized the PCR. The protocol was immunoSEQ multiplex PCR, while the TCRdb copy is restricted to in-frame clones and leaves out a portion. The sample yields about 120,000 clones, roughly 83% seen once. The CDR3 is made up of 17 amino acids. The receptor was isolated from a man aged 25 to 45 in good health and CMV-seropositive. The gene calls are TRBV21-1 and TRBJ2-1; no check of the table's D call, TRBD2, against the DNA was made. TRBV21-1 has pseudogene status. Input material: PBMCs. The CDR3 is CASSLNQTSGRGDEQFF. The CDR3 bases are TGTGCCAGCAGCCTGAATCAGACTAGCGGGAGGGGGGATGAGCAGTTCTTC.